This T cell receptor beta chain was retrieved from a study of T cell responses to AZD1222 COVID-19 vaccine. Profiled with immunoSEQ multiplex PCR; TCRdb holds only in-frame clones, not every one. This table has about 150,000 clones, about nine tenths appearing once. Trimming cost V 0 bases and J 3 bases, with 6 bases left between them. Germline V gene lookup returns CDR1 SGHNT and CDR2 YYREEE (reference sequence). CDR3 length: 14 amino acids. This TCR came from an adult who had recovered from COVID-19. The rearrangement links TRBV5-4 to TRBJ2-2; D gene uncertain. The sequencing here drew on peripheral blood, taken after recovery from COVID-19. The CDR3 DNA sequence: TGTGCCAGCAGCTTGGACCATTACACCGGGGAGCTGTTTTTT. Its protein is CASSLDHYTGELFF.